The 26 T cell receptor beta chains below were found in one sample sequenced in a study of T cell repertoires in cytomegalovirus infection. Their antigens remain unidentified. TCRdb fed the reads into MiXCR, producing one record per CDR3 protein. The sample contains a few hundred thousand distinct CDR3 sequences, roughly 43% of which appear only once. The sequencing used cultured PBMCs, collected from culture after CMV antigen stimulation. These TCRs come from a human donor in good health (CMV status not recorded). Some clones in this sample may be carry-over from other donors' samples.

This chain connects TRBV20-1 to TRBJ1-6; 7 nucleotides agree with TRBD1. V shed 3 bases, J shed 5 bases, and the junction held 4 bases outside the gene matches. CDR3 length: 14 residues. Looked up from germline, CDR1 is DFQATT and CDR2 is SNEGSKA (reference sequence). The CDR3 DNA reads as TGCAGTGCTAGGCAAGACAGGGATAATTCACCCCTCCACTTT. Protein sequence: CSARQDRDNSPLHF.

V and J are TRBV4-1 and TRBJ2-3, with D possibly being TRBD2 (6 bases). This CDR3 spans 14 amino acids. The V end lost 2 bases, the J end lost 1 base, and 7 bases lay between the germline ends. The germline gives CDR1 MGHRA, CDR2 YSYEKL. CDR3 sequence reads: CASSQLARTDTQYF. The CDR3 DNA reads TGCGCCAGCAGCCAACTAGCGCGCACAGATACGCAGTATTTT.

A few counts support this clonotype. V and J are TRBV20-1 and TRBJ1-2; a possible D gene is TRBD1 (5 bases). The germline V gene has CDR1 DFQATT and CDR2 SNEGSKA (reference sequence). CDR3 size: 14 residues. V was clipped by 0 bases and J by 5 bases, with 13 bases between them. CDR3 in amino acids: CSARDWGRTYGYTF. The DNA for the CDR3 is TGCAGTGCTAGAGATTGGGGCAGAACTTATGGCTACACCTTC.

This clonotype turned up a few times. The chain links TRBV12-3 or TRBV12-4 to TRBJ1-5; 7 bases map to TRBD1. V lost 7 bases, J lost 6 bases, and 12 bases stayed unmatched. CDR3 length: 15 residues. The CDR3 DNA is TGTGCCAGCATCTTAGGGAGGGCAGGGGGTCAGCCCCAGCATTTT. Its translation is CASILGRAGGQPQHF.

The J gene is TRBJ1-6, the V gene TRBV20-1; D is undetermined. The CDR3 runs 12 residues. Germline values: CDR1 DFQATT, CDR2 SNEGSKA (reference sequence). Trimming left V 6 bases short and J 7 bases short, with 10 bases between. The CDR3: CSALGTNSPLHF. The CDR3 DNA reads TGCAGTGCCCTCGGAACCAATTCACCCCTCCACTTT.

V and J are TRBV7-2 and TRBJ2-5; TRBD2 might be the D (6 bases). The CDR3 length is 16 residues. V dropped 5 bases and J dropped 3 bases, with 19 bases sitting between them. CDR1 is SGHTA, CDR2 FQGNSA, per germline. CDR3 residues: CASSPTSLANKETQYF. CDR3 nucleotide sequence: TGTGCCAGCAGCCCGACTAGTTTAGCAAATAAAGAGACCCAGTACTTC.

The chain joins TRBV12-3 or TRBV12-4 to TRBJ1-5, with 7 bases lining up with TRBD1. This CDR3 spans 13 amino acids. Losses at the gene ends were 6 bases for V and 9 bases for J; bases not matched to a gene: 8. CDR3 in amino acids: CASSRLNRGPQHF. CDR3 coding DNA: TGTGCCAGCAGCAGGCTCAACAGGGGGCCCCAGCATTTT.

The chain links TRBV12-3 or TRBV12-4 to TRBJ2-3, with D uncertain. The CDR3 runs to 14 residues. V shed 5 bases and J shed 4 bases, with 13 bases lying between them. CDR3 DNA sequence: TGTGCCAGCAGTCCCGGACGCCGGGCAGATACGCAGTATTTT. Translated: CASSPGRRADTQYF.

The gene calls are TRBV20-1 and TRBJ2-5; no reliable D call. V lost 6 bases and J 1 base, leaving 6 bases between the germline ends. The CDR3 runs 11 residues. Germline V CDR1 and CDR2: DFQATT, SNEGSKA (reference sequence). CDR3 in DNA: TGCAGTGCCGAGTTCCAAGAGACCCAGTACTTC. It specifies CSAEFQETQYF.

V gene TRBV11-2 combines with J gene TRBJ2-1, with D unclear. V lost 4 bases and J lost 10, with 14 bases in between. The length of the CDR3 is 13 residues. Germline CDR1 is SGHAT and CDR2 is FQNNGV. The CDR3 loop reads CASSWGGVMEQFF. CDR3 DNA sequence: TGTGCCAGCAGCTGGGGTGGGGTTATGGAGCAGTTCTTC.

The chain is built from TRBV2 and TRBJ1-5; D is unclear. From germline, CDR1 is SNHLY and CDR2 FYNNEI. V lost 4 bases and J 0 bases, leaving 7 bases between the germline ends. The CDR3 has 14 amino acids. CDR3 DNA sequence: TGTGCCAGCAGTGTAAAATATAGCAATCAGCCCCAGCATTTT. It translates to CASSVKYSNQPQHF. Complete variable domain (other parts from reference TRBV2 and TRBJ1-5): EPEVTQTPSHQVTQMGQEVILRCVPISNHLYFYWYRQILGQKVEFLVSFYNNEISEKSEIFDDQFSVERPDGSNFTLKIRSTKLEDSAMYFCASSVKYSNQPQHFGDGTRLSIL.

This clonotype came up many times. This rearrangement joins TRBV7-2 to TRBJ2-1, with D perhaps given as TRBD1 or TRBD2 (5 bases each). V gave up 1 base and J gave up 3 bases, with 10 bases separating them. The CDR3 length is 15 residues. Germline assignment: CDR1 SGHTA and CDR2 FQGNSA. CDR3 nucleotides: TGTGCCAGCAGCTTAGGCGGTGGGGGCTACAATGAGCAGTTCTTC. Its translation: CASSLGGGGYNEQFF.

In this sample, this clonotype turned up a few times. The rearrangement links TRBV7-8 to TRBJ2-3; D gene uncertain. The CDR3 totals 15 residues. V was cut by 0 bases and J by 0 bases, with 7 bases left in between. Germline V gene data show CDR1 as SGHVS and CDR2 as FQNEAQ. CDR3 residues: CASSLATTSTDTQYF. The DNA of the CDR3 is TGTGCCAGCAGCTTAGCGACGACTAGCACAGATACGCAGTATTTT.

The chain links TRBV4-3 to TRBJ2-3; 12 positions match TRBD2. Germline V gene lookup returns CDR1 LGHNA and CDR2 YSLEER. The CDR3 loop spans 18 amino acids. The V and J ends lost 0 bases and 6 bases, in that order; junction bases with no gene match: 10. The CDR3 DNA reads as TGCGCCAGCAGCCAAGATCCCGGGCTAGCGGGAGGGGACGATACGCAGTATTTT. Protein product: CASSQDPGLAGGDDTQYF.

The V and J genes are TRBV4-3 and TRBJ1-1; D remains ambiguous. The V end lost 0 bases, the J end lost 1 base, and 12 bases lay between the germline ends. The CDR3 runs 16 residues. In germline, CDR1 is LGHNA, CDR2 YSLEER. The CDR3 coding sequence is TGCGCCAGCAGCCAAGACACCAGGATGGCGAACACTGAAGCTTTCTTT. Its translation: CASSQDTRMANTEAFF.

The gene calls are TRBV20-1 and TRBJ2-5, with 7 bases aligning to TRBD2. The CDR3 extends over 16 amino acids. Per germline, CDR1 DFQATT and CDR2 SNEGSKA (reference sequence). With V trimmed by 6 bases and J by 4 bases, 17 bases remained unmatched. The CDR3 sequence: CSAAGGRAGLLETQYF. Here the CDR3 DNA reads TGCAGTGCCGCCGGAGGGAGGGCCGGGTTACTAGAGACCCAGTACTTC.

V and J are TRBV29-1 and TRBJ2-1; D tentatively reads TRBD1 or TRBD2 (5 bases each). This CDR3 has 13 amino acids. Germline values: CDR1 SQVTM, CDR2 ANQGSEA. Trimming shortened V by 5 bases and J by 7 bases, and 15 bases separated the two germline ends. This CDR3 reads CSVFGAGTNEQFF. CDR3 nucleotides: TGCAGCGTTTTTGGGGCAGGGACGAATGAGCAGTTCTTC.

This clonotype has a handful of counts. In nucleotides, the CDR3 is TGTGCCAGCAGCAGATACAGGGGGACCCTCTCTGGAAACACCATATATTTT. Translating gives CASSRYRGTLSGNTIYF. This chain links TRBV7-2 with TRBJ1-3, with 8 bases that match TRBD1. With 5 bases clipped from V and 0 bases from J, the junction kept 9 bases outside the gene matches. This CDR3 has 17 residues. Germline V gene data show CDR1 as SGHTA and CDR2 as FQGNSA.

This clonotype has a handful of counts. V gene TRBV7-2 combines with J gene TRBJ2-3; 8 bases fit TRBD2. J was trimmed by 4 bases and V by 5 bases; bases with no gene match: 11. Germline loops: CDR1 SGHTA, CDR2 FQGNSA. The length of the CDR3 is 16 residues. The CDR3 spells CASSHGIAGYSDTQYF. The CDR3 nucleotides are TGTGCCAGCAGCCACGGCATAGCGGGATACTCAGATACGCAGTATTTT.

The chain uses TRBV20-1 and TRBJ2-5, with TRBD1 matching over 9 bases. This CDR3 is built from 12 residues. Germline V gene lookup returns CDR1 DFQATT and CDR2 SNEGSKA (reference sequence). V lost 6 bases to trimming and J lost 3 bases; unmatched junction nucleotides: 2. The CDR3 protein is CSADRGEETQYF. The CDR3 nucleotides read TGCAGTGCCGACAGGGGGGAAGAGACCCAGTACTTC.

This sequence joins TRBV7-9 and TRBJ2-5; 7 bases fit TRBD2. The CDR3 is 14 amino acids. J lost 4 bases, V lost 3 bases, and 5 bases had no gene match. Germline V lookup: CDR1 SEHNR, CDR2 FQNEAQ (reference sequence). The chain's CDR3 is CASSFGLAGETQYF. CDR3 in DNA: TGTGCCAGCAGCTTCGGTTTAGCGGGAGAGACCCAGTACTTC.

The chain has TRBV7-2 and TRBJ1-1, with 8 bases fitting TRBD1. Germline loops: CDR1 SGHTA, CDR2 FQGNSA. This CDR3 comprises 16 residues. V gave up 5 bases and J gave up 4 bases; unmatched junction bases: 12. The CDR3 spells CASSQDSRGLSTEAFF. CDR3 bases: TGTGCCAGCAGCCAGGATTCCAGGGGGCTCAGCACTGAAGCTTTCTTT.

This sequence joins TRBV6-1 and TRBJ2-7, with no clear D. The ends were cut back, 2 bases at V and 1 base at J, with 9 bases in the middle. The germline V gene has CDR1 MNHNS and CDR2 SASEGT. This CDR3 has 14 amino acids. CDR3 region: CASSEMGLSYEQYF. The CDR3 coding sequence is TGTGCCAGCAGTGAAATGGGGTTATCCTACGAGCAGTACTTC.

The chain combines TRBV19 with TRBJ1-6; no firm D call. This CDR3 is built from 13 residues. Trimming took off 4 bases at V and 7 bases at J, with 8 bases between the two ends. The V gene's germline CDR1 is LNHDA and CDR2 SQIVND (reference sequence). The CDR3, as DNA: TGTGCCAGTAGTAAGAAACTGAATTCACCCCTCCACTTT. This codes for CASSKKLNSPLHF.

This clonotype was seen many times. CDR3 region: CASSPYGAGDTDTQYF. DNA of the CDR3: TGTGCCAGCAGCCCCTACGGAGCGGGGGACACAGATACGCAGTATTTT. This chain connects TRBV7-2 to TRBJ2-3, with TRBD2 matching over 8 bases. J lost 2 bases, V lost 5 bases, and 9 bases had no gene match. Germline lookup yields CDR1 SGHTA and CDR2 FQGNSA. The CDR3 runs 16 residues.

The chain joins TRBV20-1 to TRBJ2-2, with TRBD2 identical over 10 bases. The CDR3 totals 15 residues. The germline V gene encodes CDR1 DFQATT and CDR2 SNEGSKA (reference sequence). The trim removed 3 bases at V and 7 bases at J, leaving 8 bases unmatched. The CDR3 bases are TGCAGTGCTAGTTTTGGGCTAGCGGGAGACGGGGAGCTGTTTTTT. Its protein product is CSASFGLAGDGELFF.